A selection of T cell receptor beta chains follows, all from one sample in a study of T cell responses to AZD1222 COVID-19 vaccine. Repertoires were generated with immunoSEQ multiplex PCR, while TCRdb's copy carries only in-frame clones and drops some. The sample lists more than 110,000 clones, roughly 92% occurring once. This sample comprised peripheral blood, obtained on day 0 of AZD1222 vaccination. These receptors all stem from an adult in good health. Each CDR3 is given with its conserved first and last residue. A D gene is named only where the DNA matches it firmly. Size tells how often a clone was seen (once, few, many) or the class of an expanded clone, and some rows leave it out.

NA,NA,TRBJ2-1,TRBV28,TGTGCCAGCAGTCCCCCCAGGGGCAATGAGCAGTTCTTC,CASSPPRGNEQFF
TRBD2,NA,TRBJ2-1,TRBV5-4,TGTGCCAGCAGCTCGACTCTAGCGGATGAGCAGTTCTTC,CASSSTLADEQFF
TRBD1,NA,TRBJ1-4,TRBV6-6,TGTGCCAGCAGGAACCGACAGGGTGCGGATGAAAAACTGTTTTTT,CASRNRQGADEKLFF
NA,NA,TRBJ2-7,TRBV27,TGTGCCAGCAGTTTTGGTGGGAATGCCTACGAGCAGTACTTC,CASSFGGNAYEQYF
NA,NA,TRBJ2-6,TRBV5-4,TGTGCCAGCAGCTTGGCTGGCTCTGGGGCCAACGTCCTGACTTTC,CASSLAGSGANVLTF
NA,NA,TRBJ2-7,TRBV2,TGTGCCAGCAGTGTGTTACAGTCCTACGAGCAGTACTTC,CASSVLQSYEQYF
TRBD1,NA,TRBJ1-4,TRBV5-6,TGTGCCAGCAGCTTGTGGGACAGGGAGGATGAAAAACTGTTTTTT,CASSLWDREDEKLFF
NA,NA,TRBJ1-1,TRBV5-1,TGCGCCAGCAGCTCGCAGGGAGGAAACACTGAAGCTTTCTTT,CASSSQGGNTEAFF
TRBD1,NA,TRBJ2-7,TRBV27,TGTGCCAGCAGTTCACTTTCCCAGACAGGGGTCCACGAGCAGTACTTC,CASSSLSQTGVHEQYF
TRBD1,NA,TRBJ2-4,TRBV28,TGTGCCAGCAGTCCCGGACAGGGTAGGCACATTCAGTACTTC,CASSPGQGRHIQYF
TRBD1,once,TRBJ1-2,TRBV18,TGTGCCAGCTCACCACAAACAGGGGAGGTCTATGGCTACACCTTC,CASSPQTGEVYGYTF
NA,NA,TRBJ1-1,TRBV12-3/TRBV12-4,TGTGCCAGCATGCAGTTGATAAACGCTGAAGCTTTCTTT,CASMQLINAEAFF
TRBD1,NA,TRBJ2-5,TRBV7-7,TGTGCTAGCAGCAAGGGGACAGGGGGCCTAGAGACCCAGTACTTC,CASSKGTGGLETQYF
NA,NA,TRBJ1-2,TRBV5-1,TGCGCCAGCAGTCAGGACAGATCTACCTATGGCTACACCTTC,CASSQDRSTYGYTF
NA,NA,TRBJ2-1,TRBV28,TGTGCCAGCAGTTGGCATGACCCGAGCTCCTACAATGAGCAGTTCTTC,CASSWHDPSSYNEQFF
NA,once,TRBJ1-2,TRBV6-5,TGTGCCACCGCAGCCCCCAGGGGATGGTATGGCTACACCTTC,CATAAPRGWYGYTF
NA,NA,TRBJ2-7,TRBV11-3,TGTGCCAGCAGCTTAGGTCCACTAGCAAATTACGAGCAGTACTTC,CASSLGPLANYEQYF
TRBD1,NA,TRBJ2-1,TRBV27,TGTGCCAGCAGTTTCACAGGGGTATACAATGAGCAGTTCTTC,CASSFTGVYNEQFF
NA,NA,TRBJ1-5,TRBV5-8,TGTGCCAGCAGCTTGGCCGGGACCTCTGGTCAGCCCCAGCATTTT,CASSLAGTSGQPQHF
NA,NA,TRBJ1-5,TRBV29-1,TGCAGCGTTGAATCGGGCCGCGGTGGGCCCCAGCATTTT,CSVESGRGGPQHF
TRBD1,NA,TRBJ2-3,TRBV3-1/TRBV3-2,TGTGCCAGCAGCCCTCGACAGGGCCGGGCGGCAAGAGATACGCAGTATTTT,CASSPRQGRAARDTQYF
NA,once,TRBJ1-2,TRBV2,TGTGCCAGCAGGACGGACAGCAATTATGGCTACACCTTC,CASRTDSNYGYTF
TRBD1,NA,TRBJ1-5,TRBV19,TGTGCCAGTAGTTTTCTGACAGGGGGGGTTTTCAATCAGCCCCAGCATTTT,CASSFLTGGVFNQPQHF
NA,few,TRBJ1-3,TRBV6-2/TRBV6-3,TGTGCCAGCAGTTATCGGTCCAGGATCAACGGAAACACCATATATTTT,CASSYRSRINGNTIYF
TRBD1,NA,TRBJ2-2,TRBV19,TGTGCCAGTAGCATGGGGACAGGGGTGAACACCGGGGAGCTGTTTTTT,CASSMGTGVNTGELFF
TRBD2,NA,TRBJ2-5,TRBV6-5,TGTGCCGTCCAACAGCGGGGGGGCTCGGAGACCCAGTACTTC,CAVQQRGGSETQYF